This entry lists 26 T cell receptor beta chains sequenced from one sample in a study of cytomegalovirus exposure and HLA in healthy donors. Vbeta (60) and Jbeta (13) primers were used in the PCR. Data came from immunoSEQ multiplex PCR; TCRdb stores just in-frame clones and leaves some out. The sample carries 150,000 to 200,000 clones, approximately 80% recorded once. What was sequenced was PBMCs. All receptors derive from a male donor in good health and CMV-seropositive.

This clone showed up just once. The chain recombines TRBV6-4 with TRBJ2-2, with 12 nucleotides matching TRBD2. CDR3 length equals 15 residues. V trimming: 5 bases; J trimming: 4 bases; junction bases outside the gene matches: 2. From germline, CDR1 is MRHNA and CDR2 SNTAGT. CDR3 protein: CASSRLAGVTGELFF. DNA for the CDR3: TGTGCCAGCAGTCGACTAGCGGGAGTCACCGGGGAGCTGTTTTTT.

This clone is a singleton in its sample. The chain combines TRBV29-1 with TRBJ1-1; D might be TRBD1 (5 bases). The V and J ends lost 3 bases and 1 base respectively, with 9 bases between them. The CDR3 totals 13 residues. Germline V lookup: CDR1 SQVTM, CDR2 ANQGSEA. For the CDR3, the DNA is TGCAGCGTTGATCGGGGGTCGAACACTGAAGCTTTCTTT. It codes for CSVDRGSNTEAFF.

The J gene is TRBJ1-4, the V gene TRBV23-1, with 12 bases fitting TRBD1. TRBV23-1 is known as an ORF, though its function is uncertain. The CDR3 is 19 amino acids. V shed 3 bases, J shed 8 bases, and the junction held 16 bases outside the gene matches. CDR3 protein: CASSQRTGTGGACKEKLFF. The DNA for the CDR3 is TGCGCCAGCAGTCAGCGGACCGGGACAGGGGGCGCTTGTAAGGAAAAACTGTTTTTT.

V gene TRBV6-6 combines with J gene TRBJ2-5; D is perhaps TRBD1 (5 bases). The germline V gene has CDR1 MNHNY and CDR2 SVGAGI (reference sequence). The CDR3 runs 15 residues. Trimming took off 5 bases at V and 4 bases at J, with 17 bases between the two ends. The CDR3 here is CASSPAQGSRETQYF. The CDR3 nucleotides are TGTGCCAGCAGTCCGGCGCAGGGCAGTCGAGAGACCCAGTACTTC.

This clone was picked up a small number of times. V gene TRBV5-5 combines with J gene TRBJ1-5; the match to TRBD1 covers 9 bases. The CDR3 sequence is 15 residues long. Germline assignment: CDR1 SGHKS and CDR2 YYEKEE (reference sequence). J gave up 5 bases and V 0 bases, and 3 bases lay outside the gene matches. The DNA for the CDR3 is TGTGCCAGCAGCTTGGACGGGACAGGGTATCAGCCCCAGCATTTT. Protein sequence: CASSLDGTGYQPQHF. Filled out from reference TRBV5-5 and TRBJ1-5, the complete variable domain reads DAGVTQSPTHLIKTRGQQVTLRCSPISGHKSVSWYQQVLGQGPQFIFQYYEKEERGRGNFPDRFSARQFPNYSSELNVNALLLGDSALYLCASSLDGTGYQPQHFGDGTRLSIL.

The CDR3 region has the DNA TGTGCCAGCAGCTCGGACAGACAAGAGACCCAGTACTTC. This sequence encodes CASSSDRQETQYF. The chain employs TRBV7-2 and TRBJ2-5, with D maybe TRBD1 (6 bases). CDR3 length equals 13 residues. Trimming pared 4 bases from V and 2 bases from J, leaving 8 bases between. Germline V gives CDR1 SGHTA, CDR2 FQGNSA.

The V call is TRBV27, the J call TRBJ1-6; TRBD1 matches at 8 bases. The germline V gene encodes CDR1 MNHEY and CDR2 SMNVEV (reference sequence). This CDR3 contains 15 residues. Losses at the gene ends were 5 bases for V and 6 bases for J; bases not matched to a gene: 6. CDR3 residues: CASSSGTGANSPLHF. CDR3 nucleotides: TGTGCCAGCAGTAGCGGGACAGGAGCTAATTCACCCCTCCACTTT.

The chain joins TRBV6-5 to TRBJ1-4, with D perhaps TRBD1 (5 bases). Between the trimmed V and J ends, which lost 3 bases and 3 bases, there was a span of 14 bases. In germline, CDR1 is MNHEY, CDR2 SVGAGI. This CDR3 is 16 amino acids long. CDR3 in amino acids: CASSYRWGGSNEKLFF. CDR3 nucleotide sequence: TGTGCCAGCAGTTATAGGTGGGGCGGTTCTAATGAAAAACTGTTTTTT.

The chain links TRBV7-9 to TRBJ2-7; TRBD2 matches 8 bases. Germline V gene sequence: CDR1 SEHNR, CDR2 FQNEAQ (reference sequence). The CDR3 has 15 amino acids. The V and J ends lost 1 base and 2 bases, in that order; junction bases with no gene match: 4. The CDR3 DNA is TGTGCCAGCAGCTTAGTACTTAGCGGGGCCTACGAGCAGTACTTC. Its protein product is CASSLVLSGAYEQYF.

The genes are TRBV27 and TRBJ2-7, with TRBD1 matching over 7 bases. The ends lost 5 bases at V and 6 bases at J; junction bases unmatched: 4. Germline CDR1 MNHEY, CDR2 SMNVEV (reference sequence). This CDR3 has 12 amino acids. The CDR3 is CASSRQGGEQYF. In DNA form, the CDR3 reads TGTGCCAGCAGTAGACAGGGCGGCGAGCAGTACTTC.

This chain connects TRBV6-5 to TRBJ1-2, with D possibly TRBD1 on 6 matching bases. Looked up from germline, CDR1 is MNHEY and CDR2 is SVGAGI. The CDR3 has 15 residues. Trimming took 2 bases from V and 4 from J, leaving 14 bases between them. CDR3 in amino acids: CASSYSIAGVYGYTF. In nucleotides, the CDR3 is TGTGCCAGCAGTTACAGCATCGCAGGGGTCTATGGCTACACCTTC.

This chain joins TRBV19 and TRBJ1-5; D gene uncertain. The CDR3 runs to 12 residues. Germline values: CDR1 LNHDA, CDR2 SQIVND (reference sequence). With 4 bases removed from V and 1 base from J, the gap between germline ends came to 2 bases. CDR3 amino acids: CASSTSNQPQHF. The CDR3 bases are TGTGCCAGTAGTACGAGCAATCAGCCCCAGCATTTT.

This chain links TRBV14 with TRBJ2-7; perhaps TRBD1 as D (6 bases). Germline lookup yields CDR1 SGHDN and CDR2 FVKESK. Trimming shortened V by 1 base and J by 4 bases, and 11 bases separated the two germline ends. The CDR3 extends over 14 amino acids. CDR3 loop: CASSQAGQWYEQYF. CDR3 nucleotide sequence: TGTGCCAGCAGCCAAGCGGGACAATGGTACGAGCAGTACTTC.

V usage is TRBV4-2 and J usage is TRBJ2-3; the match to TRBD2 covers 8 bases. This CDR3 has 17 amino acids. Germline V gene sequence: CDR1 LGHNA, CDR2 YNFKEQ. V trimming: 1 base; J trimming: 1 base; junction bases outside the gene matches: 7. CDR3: CASSQVIREGRTDTQYF. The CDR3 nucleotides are TGTGCCAGCAGCCAAGTTATACGGGAGGGCCGCACAGATACGCAGTATTTT.

CDR3 nucleotides: TGTGCCAGCAGCGGCAGACTAGAGGTAAATGAGCAGTTCTTC. Residues: CASSGRLEVNEQFF. The chain joins TRBV5-4 to TRBJ2-1, with D possibly matching TRBD2 (6 bases). The V end lost 4 bases, the J end lost 7 bases, and 15 bases lay between the germline ends. CDR1 and CDR2 from the germline V gene are SGHNT and YYREEE (reference sequence). This CDR3 contains 14 residues.

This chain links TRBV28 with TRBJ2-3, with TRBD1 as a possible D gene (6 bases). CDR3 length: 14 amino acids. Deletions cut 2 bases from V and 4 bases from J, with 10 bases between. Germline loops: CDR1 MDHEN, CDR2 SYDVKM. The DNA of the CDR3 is TGTGCCAGCAGTTTAACAGGGCAGGCAGATACGCAGTATTTT. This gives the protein CASSLTGQADTQYF.

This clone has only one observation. The CDR3 here is CASSFLATNSYNEQFF. The CDR3, as DNA: TGTGCCAGCAGCTTTCTAGCGACGAACTCCTACAATGAGCAGTTCTTC. The chain recombines TRBV11-2 with TRBJ2-1; D is possibly TRBD2 (6 bases). Germline loops: CDR1 SGHAT, CDR2 FQNNGV. With 3 bases removed from V and 0 bases from J, the gap between germline ends came to 12 bases. There are 16 residues in the CDR3.

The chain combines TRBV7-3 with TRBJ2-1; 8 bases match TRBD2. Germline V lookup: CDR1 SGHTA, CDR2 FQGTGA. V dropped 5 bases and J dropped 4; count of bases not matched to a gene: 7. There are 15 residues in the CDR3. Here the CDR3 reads CASSMSGSSYNEQFF. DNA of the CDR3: TGTGCCAGCAGCATGAGCGGGAGCTCGTACAATGAGCAGTTCTTC.

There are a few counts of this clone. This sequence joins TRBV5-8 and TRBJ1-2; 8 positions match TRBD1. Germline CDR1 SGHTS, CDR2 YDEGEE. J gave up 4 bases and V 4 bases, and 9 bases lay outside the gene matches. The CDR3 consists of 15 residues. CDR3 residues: CASSPRTGRSYGYTF. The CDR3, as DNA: TGTGCCAGCAGCCCCAGGACAGGGAGGAGCTATGGCTACACCTTC.

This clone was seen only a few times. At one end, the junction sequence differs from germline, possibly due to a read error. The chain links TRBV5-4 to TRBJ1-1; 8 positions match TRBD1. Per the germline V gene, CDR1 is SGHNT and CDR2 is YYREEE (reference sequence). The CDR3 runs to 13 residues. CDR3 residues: CASSTGGNAEAFF. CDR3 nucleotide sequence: TGTGCCAGCAGCACAGGGGGGAACGCTGAAGCTTTCTTT.

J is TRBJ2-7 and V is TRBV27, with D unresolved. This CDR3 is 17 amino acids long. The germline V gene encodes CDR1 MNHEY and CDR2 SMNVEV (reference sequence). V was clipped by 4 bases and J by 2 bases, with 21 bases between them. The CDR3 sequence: CASSSLPLLADPYEQYF. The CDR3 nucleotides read TGTGCCAGCAGTTCACTCCCTCTGCTTGCGGATCCCTACGAGCAGTACTTC.

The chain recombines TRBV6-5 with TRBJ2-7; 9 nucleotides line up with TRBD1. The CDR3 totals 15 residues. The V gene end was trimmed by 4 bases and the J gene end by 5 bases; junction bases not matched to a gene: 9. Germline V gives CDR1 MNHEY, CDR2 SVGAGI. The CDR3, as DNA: TGTGCCAGCAGTTTAGGGGACAGGGTTCTGGACGAGCAGTACTTC. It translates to CASSLGDRVLDEQYF.

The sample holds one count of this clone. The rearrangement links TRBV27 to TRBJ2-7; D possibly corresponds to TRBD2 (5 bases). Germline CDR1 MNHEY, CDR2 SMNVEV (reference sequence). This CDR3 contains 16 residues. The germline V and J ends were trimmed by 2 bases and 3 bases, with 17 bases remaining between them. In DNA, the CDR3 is TGTGCCAGCAGTTTAGGGGTTGGACTTTGGGACTACGAGCAGTACTTC. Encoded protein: CASSLGVGLWDYEQYF.

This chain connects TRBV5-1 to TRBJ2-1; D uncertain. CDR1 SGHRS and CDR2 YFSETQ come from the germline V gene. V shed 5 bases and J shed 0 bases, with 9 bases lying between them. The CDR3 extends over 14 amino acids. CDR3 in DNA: TGCGCCAGCAGTTTCTATAGCTCCTACAATGAGCAGTTCTTC. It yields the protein CASSFYSSYNEQFF.

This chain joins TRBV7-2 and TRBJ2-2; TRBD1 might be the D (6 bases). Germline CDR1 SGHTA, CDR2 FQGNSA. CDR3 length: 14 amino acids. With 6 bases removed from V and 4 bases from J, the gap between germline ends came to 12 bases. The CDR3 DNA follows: TGTGCCAGCAGAACGGGACACCCCACCGGGGAGCTGTTTTTT. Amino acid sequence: CASRTGHPTGELFF.

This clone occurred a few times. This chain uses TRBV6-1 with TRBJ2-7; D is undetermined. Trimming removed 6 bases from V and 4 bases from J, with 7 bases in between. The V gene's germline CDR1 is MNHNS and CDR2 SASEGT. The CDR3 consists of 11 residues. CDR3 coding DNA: TGTGCCAGCAGCCGCGTATACGAGCAGTACTTC. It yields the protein CASSRVYEQYF.